This TCR beta chain was recorded in a study of blood T cell repertoires in COVID-19. The wider study: COVID-19 samples, acute and convalescent, were from the United States, Italy and Spain. The analysed material was cDNA or gDNA that came from T cells, B-cell-depleted T cells, or PBMCs.

V shed 4 bases and J 6 bases; nucleotides not matched to a gene: 12. The V gene's germline CDR1 is SGHDT and CDR2 YYEEEE. The CDR3 is 15 amino acids. Original analysis: The assay estimated nucleated cells by amplifying reference gene primers. Generated by immunoSEQ multiplex PCR, the TCRdb table keeps only in-frame clones and is missing some. The V and J calls and clone size are taken from that table; D and trimming were inferred from the DNA. The repertoire holds about 300,000 clones, about 82% seen once, with around 1.5% in the top ten. The genes are TRBV5-6 and TRBJ2-7; 8 bases match TRBD1. The sequence derives from a woman aged 50 to 60 with acute or convalescent COVID-19. Sequencing input: peripheral blood. CDR3 protein: CASSPGGRGLGEQYF. CDR3 nucleotide sequence: TGTGCCAGCAGCCCAGGGGGCAGGGGGCTTGGCGAGCAGTACTTC. Looking up the rest from reference TRBV5-6 and TRBJ2-7 gives the full variable domain: DAGVTQSPTHLIKTRGQQVTLRCSPKSGHDTVSWYQQALGQGPQFIFQYYEEEERQRGNFPDRFSGHQFPNYSSELNVNALLLGDSALYLCASSPGGRGLGEQYFGPGTRLTVT.